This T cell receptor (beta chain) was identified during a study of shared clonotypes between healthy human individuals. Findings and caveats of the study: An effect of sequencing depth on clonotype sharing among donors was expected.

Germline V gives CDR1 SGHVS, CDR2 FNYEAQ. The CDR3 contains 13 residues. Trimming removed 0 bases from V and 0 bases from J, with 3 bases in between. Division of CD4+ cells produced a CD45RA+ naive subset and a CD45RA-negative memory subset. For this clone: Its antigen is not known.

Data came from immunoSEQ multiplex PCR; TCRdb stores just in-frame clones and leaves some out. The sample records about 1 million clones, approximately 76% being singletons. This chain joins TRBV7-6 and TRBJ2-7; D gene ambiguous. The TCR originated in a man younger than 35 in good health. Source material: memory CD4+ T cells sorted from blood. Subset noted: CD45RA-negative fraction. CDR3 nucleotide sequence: TGTGCCAGCAGCTTAGCGAGCTCCTACGAGCAGTACTTC. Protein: CASSLASSYEQYF.